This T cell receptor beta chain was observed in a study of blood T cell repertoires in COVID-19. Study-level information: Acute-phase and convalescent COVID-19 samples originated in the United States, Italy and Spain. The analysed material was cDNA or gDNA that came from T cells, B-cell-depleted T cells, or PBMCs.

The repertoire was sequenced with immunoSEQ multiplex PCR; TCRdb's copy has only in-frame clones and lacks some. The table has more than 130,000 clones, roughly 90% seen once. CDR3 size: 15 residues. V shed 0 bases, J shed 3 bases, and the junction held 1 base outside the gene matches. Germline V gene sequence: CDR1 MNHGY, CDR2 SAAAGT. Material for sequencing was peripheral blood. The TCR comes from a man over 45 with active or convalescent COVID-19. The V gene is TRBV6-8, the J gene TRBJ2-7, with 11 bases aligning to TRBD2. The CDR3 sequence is CASSYSSGRDYEQYF. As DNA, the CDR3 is TGTGCCAGCAGTTACTCTAGCGGGAGGGACTACGAGCAGTACTTC.